This T cell receptor (beta chain) was identified in a study of T cell repertoires in aging, cancer and after chemotherapy (dated by TCRdb to the late 2010s). Context from the whole study: Six donor age groups were covered, ranging from 30 or younger up to 70 or older, and each group contained at least three individuals. To examine immunoaging and T cell reconstitution after chemotherapy, the study profiled TCR beta repertoires in peripheral blood from healthy donors and cancer patients. The cohort comprised 200 to 250 cancer patients, over 90 with hematological and fewer than 140 with solid cancers, plus 95 healthy donors as a reference group. TCR repertoires from healthy donor controls were recorded over periods of several months to years and showed clear clonal overlap between repeated samplings. The complete dataset included some 9 million TCR reads.

As to this clonotype: Its antigen is unknown. The sample holds no much larger clone one base away, and base qualities are not on file.

Using a mixed TRB-A/B primer pool, multiplex touch-down PCR amplified rearranged TRB sequences covering the V, D and J segments. Illumina adapters and sample indices were attached to the amplicons in two consecutive PCR reactions using Phusion HS II polymerase. The amplicons were purified from gel with the NucleoSpin Gel and PCR Clean-up kit and then assessed with Qubit and an Agilent 2100 Bioanalyzer. Sequencing of libraries was carried out on an Illumina MiSeq in 600-cycle, single-indexed, paired-end runs. The published analysis was carried out like this. TRB sequences were processed with MiXCR versions 2.12 and 3.0.5. Each unique CDR3 nucleotide sequence was counted as one clone, and only productive sequences with at least two reads were retained. Repertoire metrics included Shannon diversity, evenness, clonality (one minus evenness), and alpha-parameterized diversity profiles from alpha 0 to 5. The IGoR algorithm was used to calculate generation probabilities of clones in the paired pre- and post-chemotherapy samples. TCRdb itself trimmed the public reads at Q25 with fastp, ran MiXCR and retained productive beta chains. Each entry merges the rows of one CDR3 protein and shows their most common DNA and genes. The V and J calls and clone size are TCRdb's, not the authors'. This sample gives roughly 8,300 distinct CDR3 sequences in total; approximately 30% of them show up just once. Approximately 3.5% of the sample is in the top ten clones.

Instead of sorted cells or RNA, genomic DNA extracted from peripheral blood served as the source for amplifying TCR beta rearrangements. Here is what the overall study found, with its caveats: It was noted by the authors that conclusions about immunological memory after chemotherapy cannot be drawn from the repertoire data. In healthy donors, the decline in TCR diversity with age was mainly explained by loss of richness, whereas in cancer patients loss of evenness was also found to contribute. In both cancer cohorts, median generation probability rose over the chemotherapy interval, which suggests that the repertoire was reconstituted through rebound thymic output. Compared with age-matched healthy donors, untreated patients with hematological or solid cancers had significantly lower TCR diversity and higher clonality in blood.

CDR1 and CDR2 (SGHVS, FNYEAQ) derive from the germline V gene. Cut back by 11 bases and 6 bases, the V and J ends lie 16 bases apart. Inclusive of the bounding cysteine and phenylalanine, the CDR3 is 12 residues long. The only DNA kept is the CDR3, 36 bases in frame from the first base. What was sequenced was blood. This clonotype was obtained from a human donor in good health. The chain couples TRBV7-6 to TRBJ1-1, with the D gene not clear enough to name. The DNA reads TGTGCCGTCGACGGCCAGAGCCCTGAAGCTTTCTTT. It codes for CAVDGQSPEAFF. Where the CDR3 stops, the reference TRBV7-6 and TRBJ1-1 genes take over; the full variable domain is GAGVSQSPRYKVTKRGQDVALRCDPISGHVSLYWYRQALGQGPEFLTYFNYEAQQDKSGLPNDRFSAERPEGSISTLTIQRTEQRDSAMYRCAVDGQSPEAFFGQGTRLTVV.